This T cell receptor (beta chain) was documented in a study of T cells in Graves' hyperthyroidism and ophthalmopathy. Study results and caveats: Clonotypes that were expanded in thyroid above 0.001 mostly appeared in blood too. Onset of ophthalmopathy came a median roughly 6.5 months after the model predicted it.

Notes on this clonotype: Its target is unknown.

TCR beta CDR3 sequences were amplified from RNA transcripts. In the first-round RT-PCR of the TCR CDR3, the HTBI primer set was used. MiXCR, applied by TCRdb to the multiplex PCR reads, yields one record per CDR3 protein. The profile shows approximately 500,000 distinct CDR3 sequences, roughly 50% of them singletons. Trimming stripped 5 bases from V and 0 bases from J, with 8 bases between. Germline assignment: CDR1 SGHTA and CDR2 FQGNSA. The CDR3 extends over 15 amino acids. The study left out patients who had uncontrolled infection, other autoimmune disease, pregnancy or lactation. Sequenced input: peripheral blood or thyroid tissue (not recorded which). J is TRBJ2-6 and V is TRBV7-2; no definite D call. This TCR derives from a woman under 30 with Graves' hyperthyroidism. The DNA of the CDR3 is TGTGCCAGCAGCGCGATTAGCTCTGGGGCCAACGTCCTGACTTTC. It is translated as CASSAISSGANVLTF. Full variable domain (missing parts from reference TRBV7-2 and TRBJ2-6): GAGVSQSPSNKVTEKGKDVELRCDPISGHTALYWYRQSLGQGLEFLIYFQGNSAPDKSGLPSDRFSAERTGGSVSTLTIQRTQQEDSAVYLCASSAISSGANVLTFGAGSRLTVL.